Reported below is one T cell receptor (beta chain). Its antigen remains unidentified. A much larger clone differs by one base, so this may be a read error. The data stem from a study of T cell repertoires in cytomegalovirus infection. About the study: Matching HLA type and CMV infection were both indicated by public TCR beta signatures.

Study-level results: Dominating the ex vivo response were TCR beta clonotypes that were CMV-specific and HLA-C-restricted. Using cumulative public TCR beta family frequency, the authors identified those who carried CMV together with the relevant HLA.

The CDR3 is 13 residues long. TCRdb analysed the reads with MiXCR anew, one entry per CDR3 protein. The sample carries 600,000 to 800,000 distinct CDR3 sequences, approximately 24% recorded once. The V gene is TRBV12-3 or TRBV12-4, the J gene TRBJ2-5; a possible D gene is TRBD1 (6 bases). The TCR was taken from a human donor in good health (CMV status not recorded). Some clones in this sample may be carry-over from other donors' samples. Sequenced input: CD8+ T cells from PBMCs. CDR3 in DNA: TGTACCAGCAGCCTCACTCAGGGGGAGACCCAGTACTTC. Its translation is CTSSLTQGETQYF.